This is a list of T cell receptor beta chains from one sample in a study of blood T cell repertoires in COVID-19. The protocol was immunoSEQ multiplex PCR, while the TCRdb copy is restricted to in-frame clones and leaves out a portion. The data hold 110,000 or so clones, with about 85% observed a single time. The sequencing sample was made of peripheral blood. Receptor source: a human donor in a cohort sampled during active COVID-19. CDR3s include the opening cysteine and the closing phenylalanine or tryptophan. Fields, in order: J gene, V gene, clone size, D gene, CDR3 DNA, CDR3 protein. D genes are given only for firm matches. Some rows have no size entry. The others give once, few or many, or a class for an expanded clone.

TRBJ2-1 | TRBV11-3 | NA | NA | TGTGCCAGCAGCTTTTTGCCAGCGGGTGAGCAGTTCTTC | CASSFLPAGEQFF
TRBJ1-1 | TRBV6-6 | few | TRBD1 | TGTGCCAGCAGTCCCGCTCGCAACAGGGGAGGCAACACTGAAGCTTTCTTT | CASSPARNRGGNTEAFF
TRBJ2-3 | TRBV5-1 | NA | NA | TGCGCCAGCAGACCGACCCCTAGCGCCGCAGATACGCAGTATTTT | CASRPTPSAADTQYF
TRBJ1-1 | TRBV7-9 | few | NA | TGTGCCAGCAGCTTAGGACCGGAGGGCACTGAAGCTTTCTTT | CASSLGPEGTEAFF
TRBJ1-6 | TRBV11-2 | NA | NA | TGTGCCAGCAGCTTAGCGGGGAGGAATTCACCCCTCCACTTT | CASSLAGRNSPLHF
TRBJ1-1 | TRBV7-9 | NA | NA | TGTGCCAGCAGCTTAGGTGATATACTCCTGACAGTATGGAACACTGAAGCTTTCTTT | CASSLGDILLTVWNTEAFF
TRBJ1-1 | TRBV12-3/TRBV12-4 | NA | NA | TGTGCCAGCAGTTTCGGGGAGGTCACTGAAGCTTTCTTT | CASSFGEVTEAFF
TRBJ2-6 | TRBV7-9 | NA | TRBD2 | TGTGCCAGCAGCCTAAGGACTAGCGGGGATTTTCGGGCCAACGTCCTGACTTTC | CASSLRTSGDFRANVLTF
TRBJ1-6 | TRBV2 | NA | NA | TGTGCCAGCAGTGACCCGGGGGAAATTGGATCACCCCTCCACTTT | CASSDPGEIGSPLHF
TRBJ2-7 | TRBV19 | NA | NA | TGTGCCAGTAGTATCAACGGGGGCTCCTACGAGCAGTACTTC | CASSINGGSYEQYF
TRBJ1-6 | TRBV7-2 | NA | TRBD1 | TGTGCCAGCGCCGGACAGGGTGGTTCACCCCTCCACTTT | CASAGQGGSPLHF
TRBJ1-5 | TRBV19 | few | TRBD1 | TGTGCCAGTACTACTCCCACAGGGGCAACTAGCAATCAGCCCCAGCATTTT | CASTTPTGATSNQPQHF
TRBJ2-3 | TRBV7-2 | NA | TRBD2 | TGTGCCAGCAGCTTGGCTAGCGGGGTCACAGATACGCAGTATTTT | CASSLASGVTDTQYF
TRBJ2-7 | TRBV5-6 | few | NA | TGTGCCAGCAGCTTGAGGGGTACACGCGGGACCGAGCAGTACTTC | CASSLRGTRGTEQYF
TRBJ1-1 | TRBV7-2 | NA | NA | TGTGCCAGCAGCTTTTCCGGGACAAATTCTGAAGCTTTCTTT | CASSFSGTNSEAFF
TRBJ1-6 | TRBV28 | once | NA | TGTGCCAGCGGAAGACTGGTGGTTTCACCCCTCCACTTT | CASGRLVVSPLHF
TRBJ1-5 | TRBV2 | NA | TRBD1 | TGTGCCAGCAGTGAGGGCCAGGGGGCGCAGCCCCAGCATTTT | CASSEGQGAQPQHF
TRBJ2-1 | TRBV4-3 | NA | TRBD2 | TGCGCCAGCAGCGTACTAGCGGACTACAATGAGCAGTTCTTC | CASSVLADYNEQFF
TRBJ2-2 | TRBV6-4 | NA | TRBD2 | TGTGCCAGCAGCCCTCAAGCGGGGGGGGACACCGGGGAGCTGTTTTTT | CASSPQAGGDTGELFF
TRBJ1-6 | TRBV10-3 | NA | TRBD1 | TGTGCCATCAGTGACCTCCCGGGACAGGGGGATAATTCACCCCTCCACTTT | CAISDLPGQGDNSPLHF
TRBJ1-2 | TRBV6-5 | NA | NA | TGTGCCAGCAGTTCGACAGTTAACTATGGCTACACCTTC | CASSSTVNYGYTF
TRBJ2-5 | TRBV30 | NA | NA | TGTGCCTGGAGTTTAGTGGTGCGGGAGACCCAGTACTTC | CAWSLVVRETQYF
TRBJ1-5 | TRBV2 | few | NA | TGTGCCAGCAGTGAGACAGCGAGCAATCAGCCCCAGCATTTT | CASSETASNQPQHF
TRBJ1-2 | TRBV6-5 | NA | NA | TGTGCCAGCACCCCCGCGCGCAACTATGGCTACACCTTC | CASTPARNYGYTF
TRBJ2-7 | TRBV2 | NA | TRBD2 | TGTGCCAGCAGTGAGGGACTAGCGGGAGGAAGCTCCTACGAGCAGTACTTC | CASSEGLAGGSSYEQYF
TRBJ2-7 | TRBV5-1 | NA | TRBD1 | TGCGCCAGCAGCTTTTGGACAGGGTCTAGAGGCGAGCAGTACTTC | CASSFWTGSRGEQYF
TRBJ2-3 | TRBV6-2/TRBV6-3 | NA | NA | TGTGCCAGCAGTTCAGGTCAGGGCCGCACAGATACGCAGTATTTT | CASSSGQGRTDTQYF
TRBJ2-1 | TRBV19 | few | NA | TGTGCCAGTAGTAAGGCCGGGGGTCCCTACAATGAGCAGTTCTTC | CASSKAGGPYNEQFF
TRBJ1-1 | TRBV4-3 | NA | NA | TGCGCCAGCAGCCCTAAGGACAGCCCTGAAGCTTTCTTT | CASSPKDSPEAFF
TRBJ2-1 | TRBV3-1/TRBV3-2 | NA | TRBD2 | TGTGCCAGCAGCCTCCGAGGGACTAGACCTAGGTATGAGCAGTTCTTC | CASSLRGTRPRYEQFF
TRBJ1-2 | TRBV6-1 | NA | NA | TGTGCCAGCAGTGAAGCGGGAGATTATAGCTATGGCTACACCTTC | CASSEAGDYSYGYTF
TRBJ2-7 | TRBV6-5 | NA | NA | TGTGCCACCAGAGTTCCAAGCTCCTCCTACGAGCAGTACTTC | CATRVPSSSYEQYF
TRBJ2-1 | TRBV11-3 | NA | TRBD2 | TGTGCCAGCAGCTTACCACTAGCGCCCTACAATGAGCAGTTCTTC | CASSLPLAPYNEQFF
TRBJ2-3 | TRBV2 | NA | TRBD1 | TGTGCCAGCAGTGGCCGACAGGGAATCATCACAGATACGCAGTATTTT | CASSGRQGIITDTQYF
TRBJ2-5 | TRBV7-2 | NA | TRBD1 | TGTGCCAGCAGCCCAGGACAGGGTGCGACCCAGTACTTC | CASSPGQGATQYF
TRBJ2-2 | TRBV2 | NA | NA | TGTGCCAGCCGACTGGACAACCGCGACACCGGGGAGCTGTTTTTT | CASRLDNRDTGELFF
TRBJ2-1 | TRBV7-6 | NA | NA | TGTGCCAGCAGCCCTAATCAATACAATGAGCAGTTCTTC | CASSPNQYNEQFF
TRBJ1-3 | TRBV6-6 | NA | TRBD1 | TGTGCCAGCAGTTACCCGGGACAGGGGTCTGGAAACACCATATATTTT | CASSYPGQGSGNTIYF
TRBJ2-1 | TRBV19 | NA | TRBD2 | TGTGCCAGTAGATCCGGGACTAGCTATCATGAGCAGTTCTTC | CASRSGTSYHEQFF
TRBJ2-1 | TRBV7-9 | NA | NA | TGTGCCAGCAGCCGAAGCCGGGAATTCTACAATGAGCAGTTCTTC | CASSRSREFYNEQFF
TRBJ1-1 | TRBV6-2/TRBV6-3 | NA | NA | TGTGCCAGCAGTTACTTGCGGACTTTTGGAGCTTTCTTT | CASSYLRTFGAFF
TRBJ2-6 | TRBV6-6 | NA | TRBD1 | TGTGCCAGCAGTCCCCGGACAGGGGTAAGCTCTGGGGCCAACGTCCTGACTTTC | CASSPRTGVSSGANVLTF
TRBJ1-1 | TRBV6-6 | few | TRBD1 | TGTGCCAGCAGTTACACGAGGGGGCGCGGAGAAGCTTTCTTT | CASSYTRGRGEAFF
TRBJ2-7 | TRBV30 | NA | NA | TGTGCCTGGAGTGTGGGGCCACCGACCTACTACGAGCAGTACTTC | CAWSVGPPTYYEQYF
TRBJ1-3 | TRBV6-5 | NA | NA | TGTGCCAGCAGTTACTCGACGGGGTACTCTGGAAACACCATATATTTT | CASSYSTGYSGNTIYF
TRBJ2-4 | TRBV6-5 | NA | NA | TGTGCCAGCAGTTACTCACTACCAGGGAAAAACATTCAGTACTTC | CASSYSLPGKNIQYF
TRBJ2-2 | TRBV19 | NA | NA | TGTGCCAGTAGTATGAGGGAATGGGGGGAGCTGTTTTTT | CASSMREWGELFF
TRBJ2-6 | TRBV28 | NA | TRBD1 | TGTGCCAGCAGACTCTACGGGACAGGGTACTCTGGGGCCAACGTCCTGACTTTC | CASRLYGTGYSGANVLTF
TRBJ2-5 | TRBV4-3 | NA | TRBD1 | TGCGCCAGCAGCCAAGAGGCTTCCCCAGGGGGCCAGTACTTC | CASSQEASPGGQYF
TRBJ2-2 | TRBV6-5 | NA | TRBD2 | TGTGCCGGGCGCCAGCGGGGGAACACCGGGGAGCTGTTTTTT | CAGRQRGNTGELFF
TRBJ1-4 | TRBV23-1 | NA | NA | TGCGCCAGCAGTCAACACAGGGCAAAACTGTTTTTT | CASSQHRAKLFF